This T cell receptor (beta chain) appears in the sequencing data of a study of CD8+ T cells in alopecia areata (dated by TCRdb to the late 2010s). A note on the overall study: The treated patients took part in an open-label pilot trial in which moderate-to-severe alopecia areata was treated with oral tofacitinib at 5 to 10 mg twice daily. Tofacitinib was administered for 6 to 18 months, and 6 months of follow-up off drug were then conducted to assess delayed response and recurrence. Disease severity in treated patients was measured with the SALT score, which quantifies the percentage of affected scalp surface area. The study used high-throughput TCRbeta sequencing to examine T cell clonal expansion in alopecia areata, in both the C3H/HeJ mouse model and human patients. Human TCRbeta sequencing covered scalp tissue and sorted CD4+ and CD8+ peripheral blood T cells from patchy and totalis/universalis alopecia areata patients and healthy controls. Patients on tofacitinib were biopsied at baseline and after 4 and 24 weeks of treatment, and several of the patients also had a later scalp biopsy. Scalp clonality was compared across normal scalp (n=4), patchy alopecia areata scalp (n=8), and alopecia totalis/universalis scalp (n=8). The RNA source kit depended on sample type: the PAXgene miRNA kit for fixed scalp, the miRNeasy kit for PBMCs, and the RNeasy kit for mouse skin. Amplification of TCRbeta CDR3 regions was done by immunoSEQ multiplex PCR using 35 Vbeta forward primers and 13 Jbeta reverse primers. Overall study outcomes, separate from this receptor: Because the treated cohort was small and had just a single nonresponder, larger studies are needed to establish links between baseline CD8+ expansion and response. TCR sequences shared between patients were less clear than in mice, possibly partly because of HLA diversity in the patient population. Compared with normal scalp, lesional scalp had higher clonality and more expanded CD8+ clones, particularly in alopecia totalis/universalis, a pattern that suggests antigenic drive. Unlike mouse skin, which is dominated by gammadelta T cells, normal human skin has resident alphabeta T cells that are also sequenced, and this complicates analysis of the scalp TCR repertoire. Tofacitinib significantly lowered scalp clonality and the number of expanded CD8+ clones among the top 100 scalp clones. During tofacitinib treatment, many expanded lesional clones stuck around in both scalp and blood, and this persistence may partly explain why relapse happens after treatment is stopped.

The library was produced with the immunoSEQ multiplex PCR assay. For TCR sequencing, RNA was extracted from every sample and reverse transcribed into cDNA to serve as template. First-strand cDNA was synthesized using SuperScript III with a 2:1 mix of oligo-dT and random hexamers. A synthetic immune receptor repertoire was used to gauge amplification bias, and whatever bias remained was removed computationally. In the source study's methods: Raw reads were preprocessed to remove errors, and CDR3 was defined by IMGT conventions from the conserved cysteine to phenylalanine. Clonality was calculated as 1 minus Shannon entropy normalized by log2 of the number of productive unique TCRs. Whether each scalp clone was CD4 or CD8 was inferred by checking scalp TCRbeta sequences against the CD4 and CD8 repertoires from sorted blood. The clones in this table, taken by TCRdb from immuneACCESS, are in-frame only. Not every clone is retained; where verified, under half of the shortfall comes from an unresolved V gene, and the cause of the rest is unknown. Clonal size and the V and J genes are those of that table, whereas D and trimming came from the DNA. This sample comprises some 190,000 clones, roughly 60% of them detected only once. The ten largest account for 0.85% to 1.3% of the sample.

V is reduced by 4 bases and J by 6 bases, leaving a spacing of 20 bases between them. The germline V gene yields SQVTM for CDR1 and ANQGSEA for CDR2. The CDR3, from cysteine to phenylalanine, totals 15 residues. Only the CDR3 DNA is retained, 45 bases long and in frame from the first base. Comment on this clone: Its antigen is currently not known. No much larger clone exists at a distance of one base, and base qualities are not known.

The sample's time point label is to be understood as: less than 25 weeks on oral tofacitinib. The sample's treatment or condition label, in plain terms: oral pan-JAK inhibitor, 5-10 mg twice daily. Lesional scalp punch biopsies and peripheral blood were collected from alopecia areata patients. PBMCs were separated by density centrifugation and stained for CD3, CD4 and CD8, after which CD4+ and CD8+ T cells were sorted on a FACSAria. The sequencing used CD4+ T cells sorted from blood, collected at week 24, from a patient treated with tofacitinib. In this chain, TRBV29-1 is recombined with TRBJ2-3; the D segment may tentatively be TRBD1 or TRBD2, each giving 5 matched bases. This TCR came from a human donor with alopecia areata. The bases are TGCAGCGTTGGAAGGAGGCTGTGGGGGTTTGATACGCAGTATTTT. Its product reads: CSVGRRLWGFDTQYF.